This TCR beta chain was observed in a study of OX40 agonist ivuxolimab in advanced cancers. About the research overall: As their treatment, patients were administered ivuxolimab, an agonistic anti-OX40 (CD134) antibody.

TCRdb's copy holds only in-frame clones and misses some; the assay was immunoSEQ multiplex PCR. The sample consists of roughly 32,000 clones, approximately 86% of them appearing once. The germline CDR1 and CDR2 sequences are SGHRS and YFSETQ. Trimming stripped 4 bases from V and 6 bases from J, with 11 bases between. The CDR3 is made up of 12 amino acids. This chain joins TRBV5-1 and TRBJ2-7; a weak D match, TRBD1 (5 bases). Here the sequenced sample was CD4+ or CD8+ T cells sorted from blood, taken in a trial of the OX40 agonist ivuxolimab. The sequence was collected from an adult with an advanced solid tumor such as melanoma, head and neck, liver or kidney cancer. Here the CDR3 reads CASSDVGVEQYF. The CDR3 DNA is TGCGCCAGCAGCGACGTAGGGGTCGAGCAGTACTTC.